This T cell receptor beta chain is from a study of blood T cells in healthy people across ages. It was with a sample-barcoded 5' primer and a J-beta primer mix that a second PCR of roughly 7 to 12 cycles was run. Each cDNA molecule, via a template-switch adaptor with 12 random nucleotides, was tagged. MiXCR, run by TCRdb on the 5' RACE reads, gives a single entry per CDR3 protein. The table shows just over 1 million distinct CDR3 sequences, with under 55% occurring only once. Study-wide results and caveats: While age rose, TCR beta diversity per million T cells dropped in a roughly linear way.

On this clonotype: Antigen unknown.

Germline CDR1 is WNHNN and CDR2 is SYGVQD (reference sequence). The CDR3 contains 15 residues. The sample consisted of blood. This rearrangement joins TRBV10-1 to TRBJ2-4, with 11 nucleotides matching TRBD2. The closer fit of TRBJ2-7 to the DNA end suggests the J call may be wrong. This TCR was recovered from a woman aged 60-75 years in good health. This CDR3 is CAVWVAGGPTDEQYF. The CDR3 DNA sequence: TGCGCCGTATGGGTAGCGGGAGGGCCAACGGACGAGCAGTACTTC.